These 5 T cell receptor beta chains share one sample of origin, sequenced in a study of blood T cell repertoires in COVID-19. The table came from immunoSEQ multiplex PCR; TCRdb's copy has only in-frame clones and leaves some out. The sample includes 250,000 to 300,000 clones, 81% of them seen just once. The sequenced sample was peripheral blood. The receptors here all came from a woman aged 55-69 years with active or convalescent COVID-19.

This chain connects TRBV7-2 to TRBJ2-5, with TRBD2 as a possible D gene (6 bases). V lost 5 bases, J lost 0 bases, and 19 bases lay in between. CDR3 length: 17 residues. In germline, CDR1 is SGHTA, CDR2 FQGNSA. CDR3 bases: TGTGCCAGCAGCCCGGGGGTCCGGACGGGGTACCAAGAGACCCAGTACTTC. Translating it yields CASSPGVRTGYQETQYF.

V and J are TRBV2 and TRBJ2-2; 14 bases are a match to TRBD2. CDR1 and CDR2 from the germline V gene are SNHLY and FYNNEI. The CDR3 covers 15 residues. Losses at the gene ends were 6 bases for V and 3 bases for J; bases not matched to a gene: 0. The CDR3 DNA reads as TGTGCCAGCAGGGGACTAGCGGGGGACACCGGGGAGCTGTTTTTT. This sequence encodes CASRGLAGDTGELFF.

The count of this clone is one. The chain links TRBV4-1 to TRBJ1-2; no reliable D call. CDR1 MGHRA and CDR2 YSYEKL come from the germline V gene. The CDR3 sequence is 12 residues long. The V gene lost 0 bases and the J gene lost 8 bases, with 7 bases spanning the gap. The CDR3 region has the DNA TGCGCCAGCAGCCAAGATGCGGGAGGCTACACCTTC. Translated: CASSQDAGGYTF.

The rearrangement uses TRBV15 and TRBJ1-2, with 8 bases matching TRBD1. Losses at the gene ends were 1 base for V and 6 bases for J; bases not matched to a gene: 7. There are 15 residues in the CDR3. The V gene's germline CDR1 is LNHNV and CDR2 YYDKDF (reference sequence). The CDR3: CATSRGGQGGNGYTF. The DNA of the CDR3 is TGTGCCACCAGCAGAGGTGGACAGGGTGGGAATGGCTACACCTTC.

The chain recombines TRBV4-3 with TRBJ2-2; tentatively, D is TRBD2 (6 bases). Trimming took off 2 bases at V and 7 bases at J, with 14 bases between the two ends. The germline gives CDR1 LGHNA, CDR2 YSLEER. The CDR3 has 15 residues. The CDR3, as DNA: TGCGCCAGCAGCCAAACCCCCCTGCGGGGCGGGGAGCTGTTTTTT. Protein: CASSQTPLRGGELFF.